In this sample, the clone carrying this T cell receptor beta chain turned up a few times. TCRdb re-derived calls from the RT-PCR reads in MiXCR, one entry per CDR3 protein. Found here are 500,000 to 600,000 distinct CDR3 sequences, 12% to 15% of them singletons; the top ten hold 11%. The data derive from a study of response to subunit inactivated influenza vaccine. From germline, CDR1 is DFQATT and CDR2 SNEGSKA (reference sequence). This CDR3 is built from 15 residues. The V end lost 6 bases, the J end lost 0 bases, and 14 bases lay between the germline ends. This sequence joins TRBV20-1 and TRBJ1-4, with unresolved D. The source is a man aged 50-59 years who received an inactivated influenza vaccine. Sequencing used PBMCs from blood, obtained 11 to 12 days after vaccination. CDR3 protein: CSARPVGATNEKLFF. DNA of the CDR3: TGCAGTGCCAGACCCGTAGGAGCAACTAATGAAAAACTGTTTTTT.